This TCR beta chain was found in a study of a mutant IDH1 vaccine in newly diagnosed glioma. Turning to the study itself: Eight vaccinations went to patients in weeks 1, 3, 5, 7, 11, 15, 19, 23. The start of vaccination came 4-6 weeks after radiotherapy alone, or with temozolomide cycles. The sex distribution of treated patients was approximately 62% male and about 38% female, with a mean age of 40.4 years. Whole-study findings and limits: Immune responses arising from the vaccine appeared in more than 90% of patients.

There are 16 residues in the CDR3. The V and J ends lost 2 bases and 10 bases, in that order; junction bases with no gene match: 11. In germline, CDR1 is MGHRA, CDR2 YSYEKL. TCRdb's copy holds only in-frame clones and misses some; the assay was immunoSEQ multiplex PCR. Among about 52,000 clones, more than 85% were seen once, and the ten largest hold around 2.2%. The time point here: week 11, during vaccination. Doses consisted of 300 ug of mutant IDH1 20-mer peptide each, paired with topical imiquimod. This clone came up once. The antigen is unknown. The source is a man aged 50 to 59 with glioma. The chain joins TRBV4-1 to TRBJ2-1; 10 bases are a match to TRBD2. This specimen consisted of PBMCs, obtained from a glioma patient whose treatment included an IDH1 peptide vaccine. The CDR3 loop reads CASSQRLAGSLGEQFF. The CDR3 region has the DNA TGCGCCAGCAGCCAAAGACTAGCGGGTTCTCTAGGGGAGCAGTTCTTC.